A single sample is the source of the 10 T cell receptor beta chains below, sequenced in a study of T-cell memory formation after mild COVID-19. MiXCR, run by TCRdb on the 5' RACE reads, gives a single entry per CDR3 protein. Of 100,000 to 120,000 distinct CDR3 sequences in the sample, 22% were seen once. Specimen: PBMCs or a T cell subset sorted from them (not recorded which). Receptors were obtained from a man between 18 and 35 years old who had mild COVID-19 (a few samples of this study predate the infection). Cell type and time point are not known.

The rearrangement joins TRBV18 to TRBJ2-5, with D maybe TRBD2 (6 bases). Trimming pared 1 base from V and 1 base from J, leaving 16 bases between. In germline, CDR1 is KGHSH, CDR2 LQKENI. CDR3 length equals 17 residues. This CDR3 is CASSPLSASVAQETQYF. Written as DNA, the CDR3 is TGTGCCAGCTCACCACTGTCGGCTAGCGTCGCCCAAGAGACCCAGTACTTC. The full variable domain, its missing parts supplied by reference TRBV18 and TRBJ2-5, is NAGVMQNPRHLVRRRGQEARLRCSPMKGHSHVYWYRQLPEEGLKFMVYLQKENIIDESGMPKERFSAEFPKEGPSILRIQQVVRGDSAAYFCASSPLSASVAQETQYFGPGTRLLVL.

There are a few counts of this clonotype. The chain employs TRBV28 and TRBJ2-1; 7 nucleotides align to TRBD1. J lost 10 bases, V lost 6 bases, and 6 bases had no gene match. From germline, CDR1 is MDHEN and CDR2 SYDVKM. This CDR3 spans 12 amino acids. As DNA, the CDR3 is TGTGCCAGCAGCTGGATACAGGGGGAGCAGTTCTTC. Translating gives CASSWIQGEQFF. The full variable domain, with the rest looked up from reference TRBV28 and TRBJ2-1, is DVKVTQSSRYLVKRTGEKVFLECVQDMDHENMFWYRQDPGLGLRLIYFSYDVKMKEKGDIPEGYSVSREKKERFSLILESASTNQTSMYLCASSWIQGEQFFGPGTRLTVL.

The genes are TRBV10-3 and TRBJ1-1, with a tentative D call TRBD1 (5 bases). Germline V gene data show CDR1 as ENHRY and CDR2 as SYGVKD. The germline V and J ends were trimmed by 3 bases and 7 bases, with 15 bases remaining between them. This CDR3 comprises 14 residues. The CDR3 DNA reads as TGTGCCATCAGTGATAGGGACGGATCCTTTGAAGCTTTCTTT. Translated, it gives CAISDRDGSFEAFF.

The rearrangement joins TRBV28 to TRBJ2-7; the D call may be TRBD1 or TRBD2 (5 bases each). Deletions cut 4 bases from V and 2 bases from J, with 12 bases between. This CDR3 has 14 amino acids. The germline V gene encodes CDR1 MDHEN and CDR2 SYDVKM. The CDR3 protein is CASSYGGITYEQYF. DNA of the CDR3: TGTGCCAGCAGTTATGGGGGAATCACCTACGAGCAGTACTTC.

The sample holds one count of this clonotype. This rearrangement joins TRBV7-2 to TRBJ1-6; possibly TRBD1 for D (5 bases). The germline V gene has CDR1 SGHTA and CDR2 FQGNSA. This CDR3 is built from 14 residues. V was pared by 5 bases and J by 10 bases, with 15 bases between. Written as DNA, the CDR3 is TGTGCCAGCAGCCCCCCCCCGGGGGACTCACCCCTCCACTTT. The encoded protein is CASSPPPGDSPLHF.

The rearrangement joins TRBV6-5 to TRBJ1-2; perhaps TRBD1 as D (5 bases). Between the trimmed V and J ends, which lost 4 bases and 8 bases, there was a span of 14 bases. Germline CDR1 reads MNHEY; CDR2 reads SVGAGI. CDR3 length: 13 amino acids. This chain's CDR3 is CASSSGPILGYTF. CDR3 coding DNA: TGTGCCAGCAGTTCAGGGCCAATACTAGGCTACACCTTC.

The V gene is TRBV20-1, the J gene TRBJ2-2; 10 nucleotides match TRBD2. Trimming took 1 base from V and 5 from J; bases not matched to a gene: 7. The CDR3 totals 16 residues. The germline CDR1 and CDR2 sequences are DFQATT and SNEGSKA (reference sequence). As DNA, the CDR3 is TGCAGTGCTAGAGTCTTAGCGGGGGGAGGAACCGGGGAGCTGTTTTTT. As protein: CSARVLAGGGTGELFF.

Only a few counts were recorded for this clonotype. The chain carries TRBV7-9 and TRBJ2-1; D not resolved. The V gene's germline CDR1 is SEHNR and CDR2 FQNEAQ (reference sequence). This CDR3 region has 14 residues. V was pared by 5 bases and J by 0 bases, with 8 bases between. In DNA, the CDR3 is TGTGCCAGCAGCCCCATTAGCTCCTACAATGAGCAGTTCTTC. It codes for CASSPISSYNEQFF.

The chain couples TRBV27 to TRBJ2-6; D is unclear. Trimming took off 4 bases at V and 0 bases at J, with 7 bases between the two ends. The CDR3 is 15 amino acids. CDR1 MNHEY and CDR2 SMNVEV come from the germline V gene (reference sequence). CDR3: CASSSYYSGANVLTF. The CDR3 DNA reads TGTGCCAGCAGTTCCTATTACTCTGGGGCCAACGTCCTGACTTTC.

The rearrangement links TRBV27 to TRBJ2-2; 7 bases match TRBD2. J lost 6 bases, V lost 3 bases, and 1 base had no gene match. The CDR3 consists of 13 residues. Germline V lookup: CDR1 MNHEY, CDR2 SMNVEV (reference sequence). CDR3 amino acids: CASSFAGAGELFF. The DNA of the CDR3 is TGTGCCAGCAGTTTCGCGGGAGCCGGGGAGCTGTTTTTT.